This T cell receptor (beta chain) was profiled in a study of cytomegalovirus exposure and HLA in healthy donors. CDR3 length: 15 amino acids. J was trimmed by 4 bases and V by 3 bases; bases with no gene match: 6. Germline V gene data show CDR1 as MNHEY and CDR2 as SVGAGI. With respect to this clone: The antigen remains undetermined.

General study results and limits: Reports indicated that the classifier achieved high specificity and sensitivity in diagnosing cytomegalovirus status. The authors considered a cluster of highly shared sequence variants likely to be a sequencing artifact.

The PCR used 60 Vbeta and 13 Jbeta primers. Profiling relied on immunoSEQ multiplex PCR, and the TCRdb table lists in-frame clones only, not all of them. The profile shows fewer than 110,000 clones, around four fifths of them singletons. The donors comprised healthy bone marrow donors. Sequenced sample: PBMCs. V gene TRBV6-5 combines with J gene TRBJ2-7; 10 bases are a match to TRBD1. This clonotype was obtained from a man aged 30 to 45 in good health and CMV-seronegative. CDR3 sequence (DNA): TGTGCCAGCAGTTATGGGACAGGGGCCCGATACGAGCAGTACTTC. Protein: CASSYGTGARYEQYF.